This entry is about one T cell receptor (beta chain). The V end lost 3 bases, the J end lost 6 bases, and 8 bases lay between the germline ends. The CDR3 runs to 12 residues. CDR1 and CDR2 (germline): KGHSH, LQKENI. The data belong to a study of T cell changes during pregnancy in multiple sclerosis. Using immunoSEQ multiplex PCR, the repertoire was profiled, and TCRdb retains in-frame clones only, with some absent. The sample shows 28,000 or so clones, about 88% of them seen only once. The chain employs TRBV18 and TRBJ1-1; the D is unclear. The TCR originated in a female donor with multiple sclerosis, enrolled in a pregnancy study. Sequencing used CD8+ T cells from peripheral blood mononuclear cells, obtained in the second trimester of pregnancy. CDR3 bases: TGTGCCAGCTCACCTTTGGCAGCTGAAGCTTTCTTT. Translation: CASSPLAAEAFF.